These 22 T cell receptor beta chains originate from one sample sequenced in a study of T cells after yellow fever vaccination. Via MiXCR, TCRdb re-called the 5' RACE reads, giving one row per CDR3 protein. The sample lists a few hundred thousand distinct CDR3 sequences; over 6.5% were seen once. The specimen comprised CD4+ T cells sorted from PBMCs, sampled on the day of the yellow fever booster vaccination. Every receptor here comes from a man aged 25 to 45 who received the YFV17D yellow fever vaccine.

This clonotype was recorded at least ten times. The CDR3 here is CATSDPLAGGADTQYF. DNA for the CDR3: TGTGCCACCAGTGATCCTCTAGCGGGAGGGGCAGATACGCAGTATTTT. The rearrangement links TRBV24-1 to TRBJ2-3; 12 nucleotides agree with TRBD2. Germline CDR1 and CDR2: KGHDR and SFDVKD. The junction had 4 bases not matched to a gene; V was cut back by 3 bases and J by 4 bases. The CDR3 runs 16 residues.

This clonotype was seen repeatedly, ten times or more. The chain joins TRBV20-1 to TRBJ2-5, with a tentative D call TRBD2 (6 bases). The CDR3 contains 14 residues. The V gene's germline CDR1 is DFQATT and CDR2 SNEGSKA (reference sequence). The ends were cut back, 1 base at V and 1 base at J, with 10 bases in the middle. The CDR3: CSARVAGPQETQYF. The CDR3 DNA reads TGCAGTGCTAGAGTGGCGGGGCCCCAAGAGACCCAGTACTTC.

The V call is TRBV9, the J call TRBJ2-5; 7 bases match TRBD1. Germline CDR1 and CDR2: SGDLS and YYNGEE. The CDR3 runs 14 residues. With V trimmed by 2 bases and J by 5 bases, 6 bases remained unmatched. CDR3 DNA sequence: TGTGCCAGCAGCGTCGACAGGGACGGGGAGACCCAGTACTTC. Its protein product is CASSVDRDGETQYF.

The table lists this clonotype with a few counts. The V call is TRBV5-6, the J call TRBJ2-3; no clear D. The CDR3 has 15 amino acids. Germline CDR1 SGHDT, CDR2 YYEEEE. Trimming left V 1 base short and J 6 bases short, with 15 bases between. The CDR3 region has the DNA TGTGCCAGCAGCTTGTGGCAGCACCGTACGGATACGCAGTATTTT. It encodes CASSLWQHRTDTQYF.

The rearrangement joins TRBV19 to TRBJ2-2; 7 positions match TRBD2. The CDR3 loop spans 14 amino acids. Losses at the gene ends were 7 bases for V and 6 bases for J; bases not matched to a gene: 8. CDR1 is LNHDA and CDR2 is SQIVND in the germline V gene (reference sequence). Here the CDR3 DNA reads TGTGCCAGTAAGCGGGAAAACGGGGCCGGGGAGCTGTTTTTT. Translated, it gives CASKRENGAGELFF.

The V and J genes are TRBV27 and TRBJ2-5; TRBD2 agrees at 7 bases. CDR1 is MNHEY, CDR2 SMNVEV, per germline (reference sequence). V shed 5 bases and J 5 bases; nucleotides not matched to a gene: 20. The CDR3 loop spans 18 amino acids. Here the CDR3 reads CASSLRGNQMTLPETQYF. The CDR3 DNA follows: TGTGCCAGCAGTCTGCGGGGGAACCAAATGACTCTGCCTGAGACCCAGTACTTC.

This clonotype was seen at least ten times. J is TRBJ1-1 and V is TRBV7-8; D possibly corresponds to TRBD1 (6 bases). V lost 6 bases and J 2 bases, leaving 19 bases between the germline ends. CDR1 SGHVS and CDR2 FQNEAQ come from the germline V gene. The CDR3 contains 16 residues. The CDR3, as DNA: TGTGCCAGCAGACAATCTTCGGACAGCCTCAACACTGAAGCTTTCTTT. Translating it yields CASRQSSDSLNTEAFF.

This clonotype has at least ten counts. The genes are TRBV15 and TRBJ1-5; 7 positions match TRBD1. CDR3 length equals 16 residues. V lost 0 bases and J lost 2; bases outside the gene matches: 4. Germline CDR1 LNHNV, CDR2 YYDKDF (reference sequence). This chain's CDR3 is CATSRDQGGGNQPQHF. CDR3 in DNA: TGTGCCACCAGCAGAGATCAGGGGGGCGGCAATCAGCCCCAGCATTTT.

V is TRBV5-6 and J is TRBJ2-3; TRBD2 matches at 11 bases. This CDR3 is built from 19 residues. Germline V gives CDR1 SGHDT, CDR2 YYEEEE. The V and J ends lost 0 bases and 1 base, in that order; junction bases with no gene match: 10. The CDR3 reads CASSLGLAGLVIGTDTQYF. The CDR3 coding sequence is TGTGCCAGCAGCTTGGGACTAGCGGGATTGGTGATTGGCACAGATACGCAGTATTTT.

The chain uses TRBV28 and TRBJ2-1, with TRBD2 as a possible D gene (5 bases). This CDR3 is 15 amino acids long. Trimming took 3 bases from V and 8 from J, leaving 17 bases between them. Germline V CDR1 and CDR2: MDHEN, SYDVKM. CDR3 DNA: TGTGCCAGCAGTTTGCCCGTACTAGGAGGCGATGAGCAGTTCTTC. Translating it yields CASSLPVLGGDEQFF.

The chain employs TRBV10-2 and TRBJ2-3; 12 nucleotides line up with TRBD2. The V gene end was trimmed by 6 bases and the J gene end by 5 bases; junction bases not matched to a gene: 6. From germline, CDR1 is WSHSY and CDR2 SAAADI. The length of the CDR3 is 15 residues. The chain's CDR3 is CASRDLGLAGDTQYF. CDR3 in DNA: TGCGCCAGCAGAGATTTGGGACTAGCGGGAGATACGCAGTATTTT.

This clonotype showed up just a few times. The genes are TRBV14 and TRBJ2-2, with 8 bases matching TRBD2. The germline gives CDR1 SGHDN, CDR2 FVKESK. V shed 4 bases, J shed 0 bases, and the junction held 4 bases outside the gene matches. The CDR3 extends over 16 amino acids. The DNA of the CDR3 is TGTGCCAGCAGCCCCCCAGCGGGAGCGAACACCGGGGAGCTGTTTTTT. Residues: CASSPPAGANTGELFF. The entire variable domain, with the rest obtained from reference TRBV14 and TRBJ2-2, is as follows: EAGVTQFPSHSVIEKGQTVTLRCDPISGHDNLYWYRRVMGKEIKFLLHFVKESKQDESGMPNNRFLAERTGGTYSTLKVQPAELEDSGVYFCASSPPAGANTGELFFGEGSRLTVL.

This clonotype turned up a few times. CDR3 sequence reads: CSAPREGSYNEQFF. The CDR3 DNA is TGCAGCGCTCCCCGGGAGGGAAGCTACAATGAGCAGTTCTTC. J is TRBJ2-1 and V is TRBV29-1; TRBD2 agrees at 8 bases. This CDR3 is 14 amino acids long. After removal of 7 bases from V and 3 bases from J, the junction contained 8 bases not matched to a gene. The germline V gene encodes CDR1 SQVTM and CDR2 ANQGSEA.

This chain links TRBV15 with TRBJ2-7, with D hard to call. The germline gives CDR1 LNHNV, CDR2 YYDKDF (reference sequence). V gave up 0 bases and J gave up 6 bases, with 6 bases separating them. The CDR3 runs to 12 residues. CDR3 sequence reads: CATSRDGFEQYF. The CDR3 nucleotides read TGTGCCACCAGCAGAGATGGTTTCGAGCAGTACTTC.

The table lists this clonotype with a few counts. The CDR3 sequence is CASSRRAGGLTFF. DNA for the CDR3: TGTGCCAGCAGTCGGCGGGCGGGGGGCTTAACTTTCTTT. V usage is TRBV6-5 and J usage is TRBJ1-1; maybe TRBD1 (6 bases). Trimming stripped 5 bases from V and 12 bases from J, with 19 bases between. CDR3 length: 13 residues. Germline V gene lookup returns CDR1 MNHEY and CDR2 SVGAGI.

This clonotype was seen repeatedly, ten times or more. In nucleotides, the CDR3 is TGCGCCAGCAGCATGGACAGGGCGGGCATCGATTACGAGCAGTACTTC. This encodes CASSMDRAGIDYEQYF. V usage is TRBV5-1 and J usage is TRBJ2-7; 8 nucleotides align to TRBD1. V was pared by 4 bases and J by 4 bases, with 13 bases of the junction left unmatched. The germline V gene has CDR1 SGHRS and CDR2 YFSETQ. This CDR3 is built from 16 residues.

In this sample, this clonotype turned up many times. This chain links TRBV7-6 with TRBJ2-1; 10 bases match TRBD2. CDR1 SGHVS and CDR2 FNYEAQ come from the germline V gene. Germline trimming cut 3 bases from V and 9 bases from J; bases unmatched to any gene: 11. The CDR3 is made up of 16 amino acids. CDR3 bases: TGTGCCAGCAGCTTTCGCGGAGCGGGAGGGCCTGGTGAGCAGTTCTTC. This translates into CASSFRGAGGPGEQFF.

With respect to this clonotype: The junction and the germline gene differ at one end; a read error may be behind it. The chain couples TRBV5-5 to TRBJ2-3; 11 nucleotides align to TRBD2. The CDR3 is 15 residues long. Germline assignment: CDR1 SGHKS and CDR2 YYEKEE (reference sequence). CDR3 DNA sequence: TGTGCCAGCAGCTTGGGGTTAGGGCTAGCGGGAGGATCCTCCTTT. As protein: CASSLGLGLAGGSSF.

This chain joins TRBV9 and TRBJ2-3, with a tentative D call TRBD2 (5 bases). The CDR3 length is 14 residues. In germline, CDR1 is SGDLS, CDR2 YYNGEE. Trimming removed 0 bases at V and 3 bases at J, with 8 bases between. This chain's CDR3 is CASSVGGETDTQYF. The CDR3 coding sequence is TGTGCCAGCAGCGTAGGTGGGGAGACAGATACGCAGTATTTT.

There are many counts of this clonotype. The genes are TRBV20-1 and TRBJ2-3; maybe TRBD2 (5 bases). The germline gives CDR1 DFQATT, CDR2 SNEGSKA (reference sequence). This CDR3 has 17 residues. V lost 5 bases to trimming and J lost 1 base, with 22 bases between them. The CDR3 loop is CSAQPVGERLGTDTQYF. In DNA form, the CDR3 reads TGCAGTGCTCAACCCGTGGGAGAACGGCTGGGCACAGATACGCAGTATTTT.

V usage is TRBV7-3 and J usage is TRBJ2-5; D is perhaps TRBD2 (5 bases). Trimming removed 5 bases at V and 7 bases at J, with 17 bases between. The CDR3 runs to 14 residues. Germline-derived CDR1 and CDR2 are SGHTA and FQGTGA. The CDR3, as DNA: TGTGCCAGCAGCAGGGAAGGTCTACGGGGGACCCAGTACTTC. This codes for CASSREGLRGTQYF. Combining the CDR3 with reference TRBV7-3 and TRBJ2-5 gives the whole variable domain GAGVSQTPSNKVTEKGKYVELRCDPISGHTALYWYRQSLGQGPEFLIYFQGTGAADDSGLPNDRFFAVRPEGSVSTLKIQRTERGDSAVYLCASSREGLRGTQYFGPGTRLLVL.

This clonotype has more than one count but fewer than ten. The chain joins TRBV29-1 to TRBJ1-4; a weak D match, TRBD1 (6 bases). The germline CDR1 and CDR2 sequences are SQVTM and ANQGSEA. V lost 8 bases to trimming and J lost 7 bases, with 17 bases between them. The CDR3 spans 13 residues. CDR3 sequence: CSSRQVPGEKLFF. The CDR3 bases are TGCAGCTCCCGACAGGTTCCGGGTGAAAAACTGTTTTTT.